The clone carrying this T cell receptor (beta chain) was detected once. The CDR3 has 14 amino acids. CDR1 KGHSH and CDR2 LQKENI come from the germline V gene. Unmatched junction bases numbered 11, after V lost 8 bases and J lost 9 bases. The sample originates from a study of blood T cell repertoires in COVID-19. For the study at large: Samples came from the United States, Italy and Spain, spanning acute and convalescent COVID-19. T cells, B-cell-depleted T cells, or PBMCs provided the cDNA or gDNA that served as material.

Original processing notes: Nucleated cell counts were estimated from reference gene primer amplification. The method was immunoSEQ multiplex PCR; TCRdb's version includes in-frame clones alone and lacks a portion of them. For V, J and clone size, that table is used; D and trimming come from the DNA. This table holds around 200,000 clones, roughly 90% found once. Sequences were obtained from peripheral blood. The rearrangement links TRBV18 to TRBJ2-1; TRBD1 matches at 9 bases. The sequence came from a woman aged 60-70 years with COVID-19, enrolled during active disease. The CDR3, as DNA: TGTGCCAGCATTCCGGGACAGGGACCGCGTGAGCAGTTCTTC. Its translation: CASIPGQGPREQFF. Using reference TRBV18 and TRBJ2-1 for the parts outside the CDR3, the full variable domain is NAGVMQNPRHLVRRRGQEARLRCSPMKGHSHVYWYRQLPEEGLKFMVYLQKENIIDESGMPKERFSAEFPKEGPSILRIQQVVRGDSAAYFCASIPGQGPREQFFGPGTRLTVL.